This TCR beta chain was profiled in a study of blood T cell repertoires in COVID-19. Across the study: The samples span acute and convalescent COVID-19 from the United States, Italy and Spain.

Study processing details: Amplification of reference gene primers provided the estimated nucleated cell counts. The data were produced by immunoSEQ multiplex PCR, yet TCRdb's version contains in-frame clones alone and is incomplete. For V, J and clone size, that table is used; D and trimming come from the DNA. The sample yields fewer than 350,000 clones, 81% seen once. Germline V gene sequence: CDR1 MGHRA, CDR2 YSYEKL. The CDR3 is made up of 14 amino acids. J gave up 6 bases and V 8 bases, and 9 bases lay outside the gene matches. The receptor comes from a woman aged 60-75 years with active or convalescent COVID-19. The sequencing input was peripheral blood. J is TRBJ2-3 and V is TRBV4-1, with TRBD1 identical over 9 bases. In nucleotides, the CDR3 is TGCGCCAGCGCTTGGACAGGGGCAGCCGATACGCAGTATTTT. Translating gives CASAWTGAADTQYF.